The clone carrying this T cell receptor beta chain has a single count. Generated by immunoSEQ multiplex PCR, the TCRdb table keeps only in-frame clones and is missing some. This sample carries tens of thousands of clones, approximately 90% of them seen once, and the ten largest clones take approximately 0.39%. This sample was included in a study of technical replicates of blood from a few donors. Per the germline V gene, CDR1 is SGHKS and CDR2 is YYEKEE (reference sequence). The V and J ends lost 3 bases and 4 bases, in that order; junction bases with no gene match: 3. The CDR3 loop spans 17 amino acids.

This TCR was recovered from a human donor in good health. The sequencing input was T cells isolated from PBMCs. The chain is built from TRBV5-5 and TRBJ2-2, with 16 bases fitting TRBD2. The CDR3 region has the DNA TGTGCCAGCAGCTGGGGACTAGCGGGAGGGGTCACCGGGGAGCTGTTTTTT. Its translation: CASSWGLAGGVTGELFF.